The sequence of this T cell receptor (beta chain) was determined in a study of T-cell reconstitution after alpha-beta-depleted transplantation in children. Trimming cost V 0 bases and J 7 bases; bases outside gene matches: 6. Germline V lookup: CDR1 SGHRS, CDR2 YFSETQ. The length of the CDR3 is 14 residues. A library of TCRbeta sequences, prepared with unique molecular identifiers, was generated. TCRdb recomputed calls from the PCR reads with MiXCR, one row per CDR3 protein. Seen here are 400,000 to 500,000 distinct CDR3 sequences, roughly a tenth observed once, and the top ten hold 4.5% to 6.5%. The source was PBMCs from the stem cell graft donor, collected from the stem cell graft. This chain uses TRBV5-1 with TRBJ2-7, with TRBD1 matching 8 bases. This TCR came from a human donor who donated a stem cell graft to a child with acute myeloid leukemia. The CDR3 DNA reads TGCGCCAGCAGCTTGGCTCAGGGGGCCGGGGAGCAGTACGTC. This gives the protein CASSLAQGAGEQYV.